Listed below are T cell receptor beta chains from one sample, sequenced in a study of blood T cells in healthy people across ages. TCRdb re-called the 5' RACE reads with MiXCR, one entry per CDR3 protein. The sample carries about 900,000 distinct CDR3 sequences, around 62% recorded once. Sequences were obtained from blood. These receptors all come from a man between 25 and 39 years old in good health. Both conserved end residues are part of each CDR3. Each record gives: V gene, D gene, clone size, J gene, CDR3 DNA, CDR3 protein. A D gene is named only where the DNA matches it firmly. Not every row has a clone size; where given, it reads once, few, many or a size class.

TRBV28	-	few	TRBJ2-5	TGTGCCAGCAGTCCCGGCGGGATACAAGAGACTCAGTACTTC	CASSPGGIQETQYF
TRBV24-1	TRBD1	once	TRBJ1-1	TGTGCCACCAGCACTACAGGGGGCGGTGAAGCTTTCTTT	CATSTTGGGEAFF
TRBV5-6	TRBD1	few	TRBJ2-5	TGTGCCAGCAGCTTCGACAGGGGAGAGACCCAGTACTTC	CASSFDRGETQYF
TRBV29-1	TRBD1	-	TRBJ2-7	TGCAGCGTTCTCCTGACAGGGGGGCAGTACTTC	CSVLLTGGQYF
TRBV28	TRBD2	-	TRBJ2-4	TGTGCCAGCGAGACTCAGAGCGGGGGAGCCAAAAACATCCAGTACTTC	CASETQSGGAKNIQYF
TRBV7-9	-	-	TRBJ2-7	TGTGCCAGCAGCCAACCGGAAGGGGGTCTGACCTACGAGCAGTACTTC	CASSQPEGGLTYEQYF
TRBV20-1	TRBD2	-	TRBJ2-1	TGCAGTGCTGCCCCAATACTAGCGGGGGCGAGGAATGAGCAGTTCTTC	CSAAPILAGARNEQFF
TRBV6-6	-	few	TRBJ2-7	TGTGCCAGCAGTGGGTCTTCCGCGGGGGAGCAGTACTTC	CASSGSSAGEQYF
TRBV24-1	TRBD1	-	TRBJ1-1	TGCGCCACCAGTGACCCGGACAGGGGGTATCCTGAAGCTTTCTTT	CATSDPDRGYPEAFF
TRBV28	-	-	TRBJ1-5	TGTGCCAGCAGTCCACCAGGCAATCAGCCCCAGCATTTT	CASSPPGNQPQHF
TRBV7-2	TRBD2	-	TRBJ2-1	TGTGCCAGCAGCCAGGGACTAGCGGGGGGGTTGCAGTTCTTC	CASSQGLAGGLQFF
TRBV29-1	-	-	TRBJ2-1	TGCAGCGTTGATTCAGGGGTTGGGTCCCCCAATGAGCAGTTCTTC	CSVDSGVGSPNEQFF
TRBV7-8	TRBD1	-	TRBJ1-2	TGTGCCAGCAGCTCATCAATAGGGGGACAGGGGAGGGGGTATGGCTACACCTTC	CASSSSIGGQGRGYGYTF
TRBV5-1	TRBD2	-	TRBJ2-1	TGCGCCAGCAGCTGGAGCGGGGCGGTTTACAATGAGCAGTTCTTC	CASSWSGAVYNEQFF
TRBV30	-	-	TRBJ2-1	TGTGCCTGGAACAGGGTTAGCAATGAGCAGTTCTTC	CAWNRVSNEQFF
TRBV12-3/TRBV12-4	-	once	TRBJ2-7	TGTACCAGCAGTTTGGGGGTCTCCTACGAGCAGTACTTC	CTSSLGVSYEQYF
TRBV20-1	TRBD1	few	TRBJ2-1	TGCAGTGCTCCCCCGGGACAGGGAATCGTCAATGAGCAGTTCTTC	CSAPPGQGIVNEQFF
TRBV20-1	TRBD2	-	TRBJ2-5	TGCAGTGCTAAGACCGGGGGGGCCACGGAGACCCAGTACTTC	CSAKTGGATETQYF
TRBV7-2	-	few	TRBJ2-1	TGTGCCAGCAGCCAAAGTCCCCAGGAGGGGTGGAATGAGCAGTTCTTC	CASSQSPQEGWNEQFF
TRBV6-2/TRBV6-3	-	-	TRBJ1-1	TGTGCCAGCAGTCATGGGGGACGTAAGGCTGAAGCTTTCTTT	CASSHGGRKAEAFF
TRBV29-1	TRBD2	-	TRBJ2-5	TGCAGCGTCCGCGGGGGAGAGGTGGAGACCCAGTACTTC	CSVRGGEVETQYF
TRBV7-2	-	once	TRBJ2-1	TGTGCCAGCAGCGGATCCGGGTCGACAGGACAGAACTCTTACAAGGAGCAGTTCTTC	CASSGSGSTGQNSYKEQFF
TRBV20-1	-	once	TRBJ2-7	TGCAGAGCGGGCAGGGACTCCTACGAGCAGTACTTC	CRAGRDSYEQYF
TRBV20-1	-	-	TRBJ2-5	TGCAGTGCTAGAGGGGGGACAAGTAAGACCCAGTACTTC	CSARGGTSKTQYF
TRBV29-1	TRBD1	few	TRBJ2-7	TGCAGCGTCGCGCCGGGACAGGGTTACGAGCAGTACTTC	CSVAPGQGYEQYF